Listed below are T cell receptor beta chains from one sample, sequenced in a study of T cell responses to AZD1222 COVID-19 vaccine. TCRdb's copy holds only in-frame clones and misses some; the assay was immunoSEQ multiplex PCR. The sample includes 100,000 to 110,000 clones, about 85% of them seen just once. The input for sequencing was peripheral blood, taken on day 0 of AZD1222 vaccination. The receptors stem from an adult in good health. Each CDR3 is given without its conserved first and last residue.

v_call: TRBV4-3
j_call: TRBJ2-2
cdr3_aa: ASSPDGGPDTGELF

v_call: TRBV6-2/TRBV6-3
j_call: TRBJ1-2
cdr3_aa: ASSYVLGGGYT

v_call: TRBV6-5
j_call: TRBJ1-1
cdr3_aa: ASSYSSYMNTEAF

v_call: TRBV19
j_call: TRBJ1-1
cdr3_aa: ASSIDQWRSIPQAF

v_call: TRBV9
j_call: TRBJ2-6
cdr3_aa: ASSGTGSGANVLT

v_call: TRBV7-2
j_call: TRBJ2-3
cdr3_aa: ASSLAGIGTSGSVGTDTQY

v_call: TRBV28
j_call: TRBJ2-1
cdr3_aa: ASRQGINSYNEQF

v_call: TRBV7-9
j_call: TRBJ1-1
cdr3_aa: ASSSRTGNTEAF

v_call: TRBV15
j_call: TRBJ1-1
cdr3_aa: ATSSGEGGGTEAF

v_call: TRBV4-2
j_call: TRBJ2-1
cdr3_aa: ASSQGGLRSGSPLSYNEQF

v_call: TRBV24-1
j_call: TRBJ1-5
cdr3_aa: ATSDSSIASNQPQH

v_call: TRBV7-9
j_call: TRBJ2-1
cdr3_aa: ASMLYNARGKSSYNEQF

v_call: TRBV29-1
j_call: TRBJ2-4
cdr3_aa: SVQTGTGGFGNIQY

v_call: TRBV7-3
j_call: TRBJ2-1
cdr3_aa: ASSFSTGYNEQF

v_call: TRBV11-3
j_call: TRBJ1-3
cdr3_aa: ASSLTGNTIY

v_call: TRBV6-2/TRBV6-3
j_call: TRBJ2-3
cdr3_aa: ASSGLSGRTQY

v_call: TRBV11-3
j_call: TRBJ2-1
cdr3_aa: ASSLRSEREQF

v_call: TRBV7-2
j_call: TRBJ2-7
cdr3_aa: ASSLDRGGYEQY

v_call: TRBV4-2
j_call: TRBJ1-1
cdr3_aa: ASSQVSNTEAF

v_call: TRBV11-2
j_call: TRBJ2-1
cdr3_aa: ASSFTDNEQF

v_call: TRBV3-1/TRBV3-2
j_call: TRBJ2-1
cdr3_aa: ASSQTSGPYNEQF

v_call: TRBV5-1
j_call: TRBJ2-5
cdr3_aa: ASTQGQGETQY

v_call: TRBV7-2
j_call: TRBJ2-1
cdr3_aa: ASSLTSGTLYNEQF

v_call: TRBV5-1
j_call: TRBJ2-7
cdr3_aa: ASRVSARPPSGEQY

v_call: TRBV6-7
j_call: TRBJ2-3
cdr3_aa: ASSYSVQTPINFDTQY

v_call: TRBV6-5
j_call: TRBJ1-2
cdr3_aa: ASSSNLDRGGGYT

v_call: TRBV7-8
j_call: TRBJ2-4
cdr3_aa: ASSRDRVDIQY

v_call: TRBV9
j_call: TRBJ1-2
cdr3_aa: ASSERTGAYGYT

v_call: TRBV5-6
j_call: TRBJ1-2
cdr3_aa: ASSLAPEGVGYT

v_call: TRBV6-5
j_call: TRBJ1-2
cdr3_aa: ASSQTVGGRGYT